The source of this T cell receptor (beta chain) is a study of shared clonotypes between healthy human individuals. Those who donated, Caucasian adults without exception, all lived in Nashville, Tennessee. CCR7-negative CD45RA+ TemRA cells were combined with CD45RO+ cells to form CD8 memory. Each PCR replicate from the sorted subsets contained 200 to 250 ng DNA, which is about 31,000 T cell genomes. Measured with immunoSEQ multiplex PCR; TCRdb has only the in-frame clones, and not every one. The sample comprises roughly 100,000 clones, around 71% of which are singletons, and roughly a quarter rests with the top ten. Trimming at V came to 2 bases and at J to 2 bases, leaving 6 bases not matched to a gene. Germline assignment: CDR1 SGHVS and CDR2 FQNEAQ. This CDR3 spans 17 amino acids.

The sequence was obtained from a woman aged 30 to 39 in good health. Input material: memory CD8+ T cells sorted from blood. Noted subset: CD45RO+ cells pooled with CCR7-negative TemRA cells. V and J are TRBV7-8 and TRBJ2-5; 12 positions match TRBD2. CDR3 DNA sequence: TGTGCCAGCAGCTTATCTAGACTAGCGGGGGCTCAAGAGACCCAGTACTTC. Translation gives CASSLSRLAGAQETQYF.